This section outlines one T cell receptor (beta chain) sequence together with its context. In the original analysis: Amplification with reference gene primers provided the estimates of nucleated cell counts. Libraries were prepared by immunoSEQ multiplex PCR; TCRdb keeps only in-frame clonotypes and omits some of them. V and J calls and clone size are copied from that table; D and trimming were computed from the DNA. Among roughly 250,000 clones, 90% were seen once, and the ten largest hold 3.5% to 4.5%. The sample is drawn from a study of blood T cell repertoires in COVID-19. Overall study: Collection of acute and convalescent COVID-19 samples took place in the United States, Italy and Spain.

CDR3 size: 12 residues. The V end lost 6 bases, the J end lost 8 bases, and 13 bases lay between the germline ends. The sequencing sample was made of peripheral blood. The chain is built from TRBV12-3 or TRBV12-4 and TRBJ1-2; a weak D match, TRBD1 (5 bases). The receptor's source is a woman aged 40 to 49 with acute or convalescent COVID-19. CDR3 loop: CASRLERGGYTF. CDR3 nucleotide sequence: TGTGCCAGCAGACTGGAAAGGGGCGGCTACACCTTC.